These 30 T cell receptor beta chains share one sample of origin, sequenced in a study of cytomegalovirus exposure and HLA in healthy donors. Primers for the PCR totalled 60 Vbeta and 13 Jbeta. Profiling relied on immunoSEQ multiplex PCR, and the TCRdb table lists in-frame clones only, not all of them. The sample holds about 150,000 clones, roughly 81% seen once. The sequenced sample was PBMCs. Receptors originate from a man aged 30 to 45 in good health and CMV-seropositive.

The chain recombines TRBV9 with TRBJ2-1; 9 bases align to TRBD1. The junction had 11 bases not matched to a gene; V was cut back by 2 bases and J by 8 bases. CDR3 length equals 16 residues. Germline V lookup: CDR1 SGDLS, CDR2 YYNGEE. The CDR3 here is CASSVKGGTGRYEQFF. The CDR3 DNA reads TGTGCCAGCAGCGTGAAGGGTGGGACAGGGAGATATGAGCAGTTCTTC.

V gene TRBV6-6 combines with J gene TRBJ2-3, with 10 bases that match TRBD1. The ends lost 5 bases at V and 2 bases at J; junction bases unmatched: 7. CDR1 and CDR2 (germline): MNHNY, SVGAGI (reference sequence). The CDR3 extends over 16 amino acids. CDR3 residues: CASSPGTGALTDTQYF. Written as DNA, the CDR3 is TGTGCCAGCAGTCCCGGGACAGGGGCCCTCACAGATACGCAGTATTTT.

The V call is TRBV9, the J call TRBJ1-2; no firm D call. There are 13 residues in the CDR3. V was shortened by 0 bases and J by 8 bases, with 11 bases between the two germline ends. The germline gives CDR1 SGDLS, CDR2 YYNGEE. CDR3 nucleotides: TGTGCCAGCAGCGTAGTAGACTCTTGGGGCTACACCTTC. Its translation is CASSVVDSWGYTF.

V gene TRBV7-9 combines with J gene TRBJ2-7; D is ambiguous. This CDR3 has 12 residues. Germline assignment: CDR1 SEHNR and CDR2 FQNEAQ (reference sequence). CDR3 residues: CSSSPLEREQYV. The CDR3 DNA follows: TGTTCCAGCAGCCCCCTGGAGAGGGAGCAGTACGTC.

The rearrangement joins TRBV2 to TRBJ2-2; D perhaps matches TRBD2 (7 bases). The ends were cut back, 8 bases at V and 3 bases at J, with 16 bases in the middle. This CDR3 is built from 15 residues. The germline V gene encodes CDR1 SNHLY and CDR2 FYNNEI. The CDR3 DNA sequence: TGTGCCAGCTCTATTGGGAGGGGGGACACCGGGGAGCTGTTTTTT. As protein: CASSIGRGDTGELFF. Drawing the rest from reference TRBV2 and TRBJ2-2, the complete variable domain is EPEVTQTPSHQVTQMGQEVILRCVPISNHLYFYWYRQILGQKVEFLVSFYNNEISEKSEIFDDQFSVERPDGSNFTLKIRSTKLEDSAMYFCASSIGRGDTGELFFGEGSRLTVL.

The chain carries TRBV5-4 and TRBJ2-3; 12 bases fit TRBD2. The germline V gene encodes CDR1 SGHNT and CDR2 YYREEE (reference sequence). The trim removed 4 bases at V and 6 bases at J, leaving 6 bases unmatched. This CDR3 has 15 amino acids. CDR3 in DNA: TGTGCCAGCAGCCCTCTAGCGGGAGGGCGCGATACGCAGTATTTT. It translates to CASSPLAGGRDTQYF. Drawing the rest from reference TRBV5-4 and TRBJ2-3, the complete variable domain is ETGVTQSPTHLIKTRGQQVTLRCSSQSGHNTVSWYQQALGQGPQFIFQYYREEENGRGNFPPRFSGLQFPNYSSELNVNALELDDSALYLCASSPLAGGRDTQYFGPGTRLTVL.

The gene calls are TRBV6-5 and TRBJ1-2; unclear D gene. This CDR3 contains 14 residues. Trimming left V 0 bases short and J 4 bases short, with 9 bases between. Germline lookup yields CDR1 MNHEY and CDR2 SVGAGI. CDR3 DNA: TGTGCCAGCAGTTACTCCCCCGGAGCCTATGGCTACACCTTC. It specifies CASSYSPGAYGYTF.

The CDR3 spells CSVAMSDTQYF. The CDR3 nucleotides read TGCAGCGTTGCAATGTCAGATACGCAGTATTTT. The rearrangement links TRBV29-1 to TRBJ2-3; no clear D gene. There are 11 residues in the CDR3. V gave up 4 bases and J gave up 4 bases, with 6 bases separating them. Germline V lookup: CDR1 SQVTM, CDR2 ANQGSEA.

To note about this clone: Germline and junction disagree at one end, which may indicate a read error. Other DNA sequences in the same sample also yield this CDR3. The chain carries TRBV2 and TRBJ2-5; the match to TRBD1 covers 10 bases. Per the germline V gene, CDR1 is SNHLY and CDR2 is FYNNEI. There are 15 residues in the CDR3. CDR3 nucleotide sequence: TGTGCCAGCAGTCCAGACAGGGGGCAGTCGGAGACTCAGTACTTC. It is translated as CASSPDRGQSETQYF.

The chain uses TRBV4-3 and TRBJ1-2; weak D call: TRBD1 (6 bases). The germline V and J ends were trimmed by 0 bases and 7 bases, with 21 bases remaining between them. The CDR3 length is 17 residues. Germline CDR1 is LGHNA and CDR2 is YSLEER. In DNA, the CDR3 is TGCGCCAGCAGCCAAGATTCCAGCGGGGGCAGGGAGGTTGGCTACACCTTC. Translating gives CASSQDSSGGREVGYTF.

The CDR3 sequence is CASSYEGARGYTF. CDR3 DNA: TGTGCCAGCAGTTATGAGGGGGCGAGGGGCTACACCTTC. This chain connects TRBV6-5 to TRBJ1-2; 7 bases map to TRBD1. J gave up 8 bases and V 3 bases, and 6 bases lay outside the gene matches. The CDR3 is made up of 13 amino acids. Germline loops: CDR1 MNHEY, CDR2 SVGAGI.

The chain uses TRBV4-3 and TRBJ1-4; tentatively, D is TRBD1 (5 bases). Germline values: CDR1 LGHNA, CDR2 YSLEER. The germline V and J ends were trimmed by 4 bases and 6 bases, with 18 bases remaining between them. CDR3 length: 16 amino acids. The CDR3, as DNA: TGCGCCAGCAGCCCTCTCCCCGGAGGGGTTGATGAAAAACTGTTTTTT. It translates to CASSPLPGGVDEKLFF.

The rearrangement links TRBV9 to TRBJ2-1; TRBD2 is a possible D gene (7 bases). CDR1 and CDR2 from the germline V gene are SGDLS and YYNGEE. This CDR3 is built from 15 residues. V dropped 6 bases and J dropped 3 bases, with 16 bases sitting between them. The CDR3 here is CASTSSGTLYNEQFF. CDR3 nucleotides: TGTGCCAGCACGTCAAGCGGGACACTCTACAATGAGCAGTTCTTC. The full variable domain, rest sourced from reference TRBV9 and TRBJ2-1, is DSGVTQTPKHLITATGQRVTLRCSPRSGDLSVYWYQQSLDQGLQFLIQYYNGEERAKGNILERFSAQQFPDLHSELNLSSLELGDSALYFCASTSSGTLYNEQFFGPGTRLTVL.

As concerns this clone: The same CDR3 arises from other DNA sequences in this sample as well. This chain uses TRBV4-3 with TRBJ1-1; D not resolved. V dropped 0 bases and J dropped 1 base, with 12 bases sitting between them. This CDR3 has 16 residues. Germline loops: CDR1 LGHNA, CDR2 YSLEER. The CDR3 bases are TGCGCCAGCAGCCAAGATGAGGGAATCGGGAACACTGAAGCTTTCTTT. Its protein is CASSQDEGIGNTEAFF.

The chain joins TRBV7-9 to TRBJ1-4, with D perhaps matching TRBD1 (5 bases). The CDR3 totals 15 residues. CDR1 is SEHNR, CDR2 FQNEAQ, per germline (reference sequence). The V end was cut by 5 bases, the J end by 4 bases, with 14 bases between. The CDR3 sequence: CASSRGGGVNEKLFF. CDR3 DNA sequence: TGTGCCAGCAGCCGCGGGGGGGGAGTTAATGAAAAACTGTTTTTT.

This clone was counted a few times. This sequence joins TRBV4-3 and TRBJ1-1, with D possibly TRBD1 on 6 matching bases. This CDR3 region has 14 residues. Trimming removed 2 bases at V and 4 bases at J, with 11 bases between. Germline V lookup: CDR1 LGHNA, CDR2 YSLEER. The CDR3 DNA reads TGCGCCAGCAGCCAACTAGGGGGGGCCACTGAAGCTTTCTTT. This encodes CASSQLGGATEAFF.

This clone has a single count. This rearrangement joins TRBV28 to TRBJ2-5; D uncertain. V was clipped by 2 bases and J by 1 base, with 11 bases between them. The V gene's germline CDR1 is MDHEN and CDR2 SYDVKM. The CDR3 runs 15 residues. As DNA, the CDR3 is TGTGCCAGCAGTTTAGCACAGACGACCCAAGAGACCCAGTACTTC. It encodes CASSLAQTTQETQYF. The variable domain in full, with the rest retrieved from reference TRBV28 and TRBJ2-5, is DVKVTQSSRYLVKRTGEKVFLECVQDMDHENMFWYRQDPGLGLRLIYFSYDVKMKEKGDIPEGYSVSREKKERFSLILESASTNQTSMYLCASSLAQTTQETQYFGPGTRLLVL.

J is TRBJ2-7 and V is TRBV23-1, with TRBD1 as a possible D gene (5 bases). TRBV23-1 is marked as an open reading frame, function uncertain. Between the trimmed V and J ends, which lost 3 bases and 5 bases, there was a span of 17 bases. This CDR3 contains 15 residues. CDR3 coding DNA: TGCGCCAGCAGTCATGCCCAGGGCTTGTTTGACGAGCAGTACGTC. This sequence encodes CASSHAQGLFDEQYV.

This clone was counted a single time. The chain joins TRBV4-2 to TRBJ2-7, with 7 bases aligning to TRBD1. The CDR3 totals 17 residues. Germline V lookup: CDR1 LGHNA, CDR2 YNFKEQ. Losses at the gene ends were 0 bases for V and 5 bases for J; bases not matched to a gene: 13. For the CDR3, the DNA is TGTGCCAGCAGCCAAGAGGTTATAGTAGATCAGGGGGACGAGCAGTACTTC. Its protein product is CASSQEVIVDQGDEQYF.

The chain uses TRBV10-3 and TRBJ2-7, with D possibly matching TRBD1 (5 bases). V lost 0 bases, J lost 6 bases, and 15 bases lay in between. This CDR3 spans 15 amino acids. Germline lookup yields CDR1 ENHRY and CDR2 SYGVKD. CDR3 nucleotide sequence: TGTGCCATCAGTGAGTCATCTAGGGGCTCGGGCGAGCAGTACTTC. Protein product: CAISESSRGSGEQYF.

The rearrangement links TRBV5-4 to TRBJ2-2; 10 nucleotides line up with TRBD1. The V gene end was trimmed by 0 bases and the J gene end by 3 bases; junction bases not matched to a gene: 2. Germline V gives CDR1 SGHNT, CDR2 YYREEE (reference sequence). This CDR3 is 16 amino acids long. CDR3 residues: CASSLGQGADTGELFF. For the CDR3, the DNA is TGTGCCAGCAGCTTGGGACAGGGGGCGGACACCGGGGAGCTGTTTTTT.

DNA for the CDR3: TGCGCCAGCAGTGAGGGGGGGTCCTGGGATACGCAGTATTTT. The encoded protein is CASSEGGSWDTQYF. The rearrangement joins TRBV10-2 to TRBJ2-3, with a possible D match to TRBD2 (6 bases). This CDR3 comprises 14 residues. V lost 2 bases and J lost 6, with 12 bases in between. Germline CDR1 is WSHSY and CDR2 is SAAADI.

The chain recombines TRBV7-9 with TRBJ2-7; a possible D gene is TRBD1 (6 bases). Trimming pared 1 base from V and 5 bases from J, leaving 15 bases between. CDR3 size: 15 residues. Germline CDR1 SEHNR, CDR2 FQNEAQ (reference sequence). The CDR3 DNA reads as TGTGCCAGCAGCTTAGGCTCAGGGGTTTTGAACGAGCAGTACGTC. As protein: CASSLGSGVLNEQYV.

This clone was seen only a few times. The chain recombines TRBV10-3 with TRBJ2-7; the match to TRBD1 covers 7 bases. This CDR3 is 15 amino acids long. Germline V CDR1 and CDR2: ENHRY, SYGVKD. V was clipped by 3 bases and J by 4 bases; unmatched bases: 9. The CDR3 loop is CAISEVYEGAYEQYF. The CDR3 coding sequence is TGTGCCATCAGTGAAGTGTATGAGGGGGCGTACGAGCAGTACTTC.

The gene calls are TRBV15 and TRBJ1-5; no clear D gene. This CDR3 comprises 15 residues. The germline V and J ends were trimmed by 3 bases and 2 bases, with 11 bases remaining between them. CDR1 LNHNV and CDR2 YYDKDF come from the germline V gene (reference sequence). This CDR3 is CATSSLEIGNQPQHF. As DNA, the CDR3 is TGTGCCACCAGCAGTCTGGAGATTGGCAATCAGCCCCAGCATTTT.

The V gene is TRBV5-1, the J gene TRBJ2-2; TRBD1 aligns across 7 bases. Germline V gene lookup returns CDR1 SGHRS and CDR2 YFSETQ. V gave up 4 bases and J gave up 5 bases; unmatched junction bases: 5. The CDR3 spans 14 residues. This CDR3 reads CASSRQGYTGELFF. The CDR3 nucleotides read TGCGCCAGCAGCCGACAGGGTTATACCGGGGAGCTGTTTTTT.

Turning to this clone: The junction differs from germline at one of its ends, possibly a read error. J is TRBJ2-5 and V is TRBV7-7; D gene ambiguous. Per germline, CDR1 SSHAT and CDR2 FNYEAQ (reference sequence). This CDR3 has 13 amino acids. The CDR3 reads CASSLSSGETQYF. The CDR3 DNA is TGTGCTAGCAGCTTAAGTTCCGGAGAGACCCAGTACTTC.

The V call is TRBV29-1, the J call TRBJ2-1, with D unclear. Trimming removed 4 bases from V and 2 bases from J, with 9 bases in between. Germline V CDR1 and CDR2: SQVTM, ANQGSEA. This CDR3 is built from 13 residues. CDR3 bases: TGCAGCGTTGTTTATCTAACCTACAATGAGCAGTTCTTC. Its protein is CSVVYLTYNEQFF.

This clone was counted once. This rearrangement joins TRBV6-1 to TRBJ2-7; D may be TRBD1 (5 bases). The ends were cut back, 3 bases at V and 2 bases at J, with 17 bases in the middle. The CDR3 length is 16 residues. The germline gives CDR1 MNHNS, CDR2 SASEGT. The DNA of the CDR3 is TGTGCCAGCAGTGAGAGAGCCGGCAGGGCAACCTACGAGCAGTACGTC. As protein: CASSERAGRATYEQYV.

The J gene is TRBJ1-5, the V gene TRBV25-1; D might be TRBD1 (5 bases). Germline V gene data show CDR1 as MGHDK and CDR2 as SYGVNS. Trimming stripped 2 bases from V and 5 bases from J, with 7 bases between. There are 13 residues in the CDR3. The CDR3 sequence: CASSEQGHQPQHF. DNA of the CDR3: TGTGCCAGCAGTGAACAGGGCCATCAGCCCCAGCATTTT.